This TCR beta chain derives from a study of T and B cells in COVID-19 patients. Study at large: The recovered cohort's median age was about 35 years, versus roughly 63 years in active infection. Of about 19 active-infection patients, over 9 were critically ill with mechanical ventilation or extracorporeal membrane oxygenation.

Deletions cut 4 bases from V and 14 bases from J, with 18 bases between. The CDR3 is 13 amino acids. Germline assignment: CDR1 MNHEY and CDR2 SMNVEV (reference sequence). Study outcomes and limitations: Highly clonal in active COVID-19, TRB repertoires exceeded healthy-donor diversity and richness at recovery.

Multiplex PCR with BIOMED2 TRB-A/B primer pools amplified TRB rearrangements. TCRdb independently ran MiXCR on the multiplex PCR reads; one entry per CDR3 protein. The sample lists several thousand distinct CDR3 sequences, 25% to 35% occurring once. TRB was amplified from about 250-500 ng of blood genomic DNA. By share, this clonotype ranks as medium-sized (0.01 to 0.1%). Its antigen remains unidentified. The specimen was blood. The receptor was isolated from a human donor with active COVID-19. The chain couples TRBV27 to TRBJ2-1, with D unresolved. CDR3: CASSSSRTEREFF. In nucleotides, the CDR3 is TGTGCCAGCAGTTCTTCTCGGACGGAAAGAGAGTTCTTC.